Listed below are T cell receptor beta chains from one sample, sequenced in a study of blood T cells in healthy people across ages. Using its own MiXCR run on the 5' RACE reads, TCRdb lists one record per CDR3 protein. Among some 1.5 million distinct CDR3 sequences listed, approximately 30% were seen once. The specimen was blood. The receptors derive from a woman aged 25 to 39 in good health. Both conserved end residues are trimmed from each CDR3.

j_gene: TRBJ2-1
v_gene: TRBV11-2
CDR3aa: ASSPPTSGRNNEQF

j_gene: TRBJ1-5
v_gene: TRBV2
CDR3aa: ASSRDWQQPQH

j_gene: TRBJ2-3
v_gene: TRBV9
CDR3aa: ASSETGGWTDTQY

j_gene: TRBJ2-3
v_gene: TRBV29-1
CDR3aa: SVSPPGTDTQY

j_gene: TRBJ2-7
v_gene: TRBV9
CDR3aa: ASSDSRDGSYEQY

j_gene: TRBJ2-7
v_gene: TRBV28
CDR3aa: ATTPGLSYEQY

j_gene: TRBJ2-7
v_gene: TRBV3-1
CDR3aa: ASSRTGLIYEQY

j_gene: TRBJ2-4
v_gene: TRBV29-1
CDR3aa: SAEGGAKNIQY

j_gene: TRBJ2-3
v_gene: TRBV20-1
CDR3aa: SARGGLQGSGDTQY

j_gene: TRBJ2-1
v_gene: TRBV9
CDR3aa: ASSVLAGTYNEQF

j_gene: TRBJ1-4
v_gene: TRBV29-1
CDR3aa: SVDSGQLNEKRF

j_gene: TRBJ1-1
v_gene: TRBV20-1
CDR3aa: SAPVATTEAF

j_gene: TRBJ1-1
v_gene: TRBV30
CDR3aa: AWKLQGYTETF

j_gene: TRBJ2-3
v_gene: TRBV20-1
CDR3aa: SAQMAYTDTQY

j_gene: TRBJ2-3
v_gene: TRBV18
CDR3aa: ASSPQDRTDTQY

j_gene: TRBJ2-5
v_gene: TRBV29-1
CDR3aa: SAGAPQETQY

j_gene: TRBJ2-3
v_gene: TRBV20-1
CDR3aa: SARGSGRPRSDTQY

j_gene: TRBJ2-5
v_gene: TRBV7-9
CDR3aa: ASSPRTASEETQY

j_gene: .
v_gene: TRBV28
CDR3aa: ASSLQGAGTGEQY

j_gene: TRBJ2-7
v_gene: TRBV5-1
CDR3aa: ASSYGQGRSYEQY

j_gene: TRBJ1-2
v_gene: TRBV3-1
CDR3aa: AGASGTGPYGHT

j_gene: TRBJ2-5
v_gene: TRBV7-2
CDR3aa: ASSAGGLAGGRQETQY

j_gene: TRBJ1-2
v_gene: TRBV12-5
CDR3aa: ASGSLRGTLSGYT

j_gene: TRBJ1-1
v_gene: TRBV7-2
CDR3aa: ASSPTSGYTEAF

j_gene: TRBJ2-7
v_gene: TRBV5-6
CDR3aa: AISAGLAGGYEQY

j_gene: TRBJ2-6
v_gene: TRBV25-1
CDR3aa: ASGGGQPYSGANVLT

j_gene: TRBJ2-3
v_gene: TRBV5-1
CDR3aa: ASSFLDRGSDTQY

j_gene: TRBJ2-3
v_gene: TRBV20-1
CDR3aa: SSTSGDSTDTQY

j_gene: .
v_gene: TRBV5-6
CDR3aa: ASSLVVTETRYQETQF

j_gene: TRBJ1-4
v_gene: TRBV3-1
CDR3aa: ASSPPPGQGDEKLF

j_gene: TRBJ1-2
v_gene: TRBV11-1
CDR3aa: ASSPTRQGSYGYT

j_gene: TRBJ2-5
v_gene: TRBV20-1
CDR3aa: SASGQGKQETQY

j_gene: TRBJ2-3
v_gene: TRBV20-1
CDR3aa: SARVSGQGEDTQY

j_gene: TRBJ1-4
v_gene: TRBV7-9
CDR3aa: ASSSFATNEKLF

j_gene: TRBJ2-4
v_gene: TRBV6-4
CDR3aa: ASSDVAGDIQY

j_gene: TRBJ1-2
v_gene: TRBV29-1
CDR3aa: SVAQTNYGYT

j_gene: TRBJ1-2
v_gene: TRBV4-3
CDR3aa: ARSQDGGYGYT

j_gene: TRBJ2-5
v_gene: TRBV5-5
CDR3aa: ASSSPRSETQY